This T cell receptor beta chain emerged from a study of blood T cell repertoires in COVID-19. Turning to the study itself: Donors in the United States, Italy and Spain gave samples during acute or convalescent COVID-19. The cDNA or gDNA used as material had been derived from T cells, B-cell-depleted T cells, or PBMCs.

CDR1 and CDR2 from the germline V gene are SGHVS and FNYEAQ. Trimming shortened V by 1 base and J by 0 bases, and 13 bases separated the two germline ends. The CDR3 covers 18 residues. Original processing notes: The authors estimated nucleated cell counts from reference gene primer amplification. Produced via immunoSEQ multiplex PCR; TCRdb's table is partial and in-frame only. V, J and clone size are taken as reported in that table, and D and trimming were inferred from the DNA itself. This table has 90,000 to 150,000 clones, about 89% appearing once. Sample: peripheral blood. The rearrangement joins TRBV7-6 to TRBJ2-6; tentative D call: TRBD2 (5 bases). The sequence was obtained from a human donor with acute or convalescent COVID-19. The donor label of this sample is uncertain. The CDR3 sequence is CASSLGAPGSSGANVLTF. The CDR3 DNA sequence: TGTGCCAGCAGCTTAGGAGCCCCGGGGAGCTCTGGGGCCAACGTCCTGACTTTC.